The 22 T cell receptor beta chains below come from one sample, sequenced in a study of blood T cells in healthy people across ages. Next came a second PCR, run for about 7 to 12 cycles, which used a sample-barcoded 5' primer along with a J-beta primer mix. Using its own MiXCR run on the 5' RACE reads, TCRdb lists one record per CDR3 protein. The table includes more than 800,000 distinct CDR3 sequences, 40% to 50% detected once. The sequenced sample was blood. The receptor source for this set is a woman in her fifties or sixties in good health.

This clonotype was found once. This chain connects TRBV2 to TRBJ2-5, with D possibly being TRBD2 (6 bases). The CDR3 consists of 12 residues. Germline-derived CDR1 and CDR2 are SNHLY and FYNNEI. V was trimmed by 8 bases and J by 3 bases, leaving 10 bases between them. The CDR3 nucleotides read TGTGCCAGCCTATCGGGAGAAGAGACCCAGTACTTC. This encodes CASLSGEETQYF. The variable domain in full, with the rest retrieved from reference TRBV2 and TRBJ2-5, is EPEVTQTPSHQVTQMGQEVILRCVPISNHLYFYWYRQILGQKVEFLVSFYNNEISEKSEIFDDQFSVERPDGSNFTLKIRSTKLEDSAMYFCASLSGEETQYFGPGTRLLVL.

V gene TRBV20-1 combines with J gene TRBJ1-2; D remains unclear. V was trimmed by 0 bases and J by 4 bases, leaving 15 bases between them. CDR1 DFQATT and CDR2 SNEGSKA come from the germline V gene (reference sequence). The CDR3 loop spans 15 amino acids. Written as DNA, the CDR3 is TGCAGTGCTAGAGATAGGCGGGCTGTGAGCTATGGCTACACCTTC. It translates to CSARDRRAVSYGYTF.

This chain connects TRBV7-9 to TRBJ2-3, with TRBD2 matching 8 bases. The V segment lost 5 bases and the J segment 1 base; nucleotides outside the gene matches: 5. The CDR3 is 15 residues long. Germline V CDR1 and CDR2: SEHNR, FQNEAQ (reference sequence). As DNA, the CDR3 is TGTGCCAGCAGCGCACGAGCGGGAGGCACAGATACGCAGTATTTT. It translates to CASSARAGGTDTQYF.

This clonotype was seen at least ten times. This rearrangement joins TRBV20-1 to TRBJ2-4; 10 bases align to TRBD1. Germline-derived CDR1 and CDR2 are DFQATT and SNEGSKA (reference sequence). This CDR3 is 15 amino acids long. J lost 0 bases, V lost 5 bases, and 4 bases had no gene match. The CDR3 DNA reads TGCAGTGCTGACGACAGGGGGCGAGCCAAAAACATTCAGTACTTC. Translated: CSADDRGRAKNIQYF.

The chain links TRBV7-8 to TRBJ2-5, with TRBD2 matching 9 bases. The germline V gene has CDR1 SGHVS and CDR2 FQNEAQ. The CDR3 spans 17 residues. J lost 5 bases, V lost 3 bases, and 13 bases had no gene match. CDR3 in DNA: TGTGCCAGCAGCTTGAGGTTTAGCGGGAGTGGTCCGGAGACCCAGTACTTC. It codes for CASSLRFSGSGPETQYF.

The gene calls are TRBV5-1 and TRBJ2-5, with 9 bases identical to TRBD2. The germline V gene encodes CDR1 SGHRS and CDR2 YFSETQ. The V segment lost 9 bases and the J segment 2 bases; nucleotides outside the gene matches: 5. This CDR3 contains 13 residues. Here the CDR3 DNA reads TGCGCCACCACCCTAGCGGGGCAAGAGACCCAGTACTTC. Translating it yields CATTLAGQETQYF.

The J gene is TRBJ2-1, the V gene TRBV10-3; 11 positions agree with TRBD2. Germline assignment: CDR1 ENHRY and CDR2 SYGVKD. The trim removed 0 bases at V and 14 bases at J, leaving 9 bases unmatched. The CDR3 length is 15 residues. The CDR3 region has the DNA TGTGCCATCAGTGAGTCTGTTTTATTAGCGGGAGGGGAGTTCTTC. It codes for CAISESVLLAGGEFF.

In its sample, this clonotype was seen a few times. This rearrangement joins TRBV27 to TRBJ2-3; D may be TRBD2 (5 bases). V was trimmed by 3 bases and J by 2 bases, leaving 9 bases between them. The CDR3 totals 14 residues. Germline CDR1 and CDR2: MNHEY and SMNVEV (reference sequence). CDR3 sequence: CASSFETNTDTQYF. The CDR3 bases are TGTGCCAGCAGTTTCGAGACTAACACAGATACGCAGTATTTT.

This chain joins TRBV7-2 and TRBJ2-7; D remains ambiguous. The CDR3 has 14 amino acids. V was cut by 5 bases and J by 0 bases, with 11 bases left in between. The V gene's germline CDR1 is SGHTA and CDR2 FQGNSA. The CDR3 sequence: CASSVEQSSYEQYF. CDR3 nucleotide sequence: TGTGCCAGCAGCGTAGAACAGAGCTCCTACGAGCAGTACTTC.

This clonotype has just a few counts. The rearrangement links TRBV20-1 to TRBJ2-7; D gene ambiguous. V was trimmed by 0 bases and J by 1 base, leaving 13 bases between them. Germline CDR1 and CDR2: DFQATT and SNEGSKA (reference sequence). The length of the CDR3 is 15 residues. DNA for the CDR3: TGCAGTGCTAGAGATTGGCAGGTTCAGTCCTACGAGCAGTACTTC. It yields the protein CSARDWQVQSYEQYF.

The chain combines TRBV20-1 with TRBJ2-1; 14 nucleotides agree with TRBD2. V gave up 5 bases and J gave up 8 bases; unmatched junction bases: 14. The CDR3 loop spans 17 amino acids. The germline V gene encodes CDR1 DFQATT and CDR2 SNEGSKA (reference sequence). CDR3 nucleotides: TGCAGTGCTGACGGGACTAGCGGGAGTTTTGGGTACGATGAGCAGTTCTTC. Protein product: CSADGTSGSFGYDEQFF.

This chain joins TRBV2 and TRBJ2-7, with 8 positions matching TRBD1. The V gene end was trimmed by 11 bases and the J gene end by 3 bases; junction bases not matched to a gene: 6. Germline values: CDR1 SNHLY, CDR2 FYNNEI. This CDR3 is 12 amino acids long. The CDR3 spells CAGQGVSYEQYF. The CDR3 region has the DNA TGTGCCGGACAGGGTGTTAGCTACGAGCAGTACTTC.

V is TRBV27 and J is TRBJ1-2; tentative D call: TRBD1 (5 bases). Germline loops: CDR1 MNHEY, CDR2 SMNVEV (reference sequence). Trimming stripped 2 bases from V and 7 bases from J, with 17 bases between. The CDR3 runs to 15 residues. The CDR3, as DNA: TGTGCCAGCAGTTTAGCTGGCGGGACTTTAGCTGGCTACACCTTC. This encodes CASSLAGGTLAGYTF.

Only a few counts were recorded for this clonotype. This chain joins TRBV6-1 and TRBJ2-7; D gene uncertain. Trimming shortened V by 2 bases and J by 0 bases, and 8 bases separated the two germline ends. The germline gives CDR1 MNHNS, CDR2 SASEGT. This CDR3 has 14 amino acids. CDR3 protein: CASSERTYSYEQYF. The CDR3 DNA sequence: TGTGCCAGCAGTGAACGTACCTACTCCTACGAGCAGTACTTC.

V is TRBV6-6 and J is TRBJ2-7; TRBD2 matches at 13 bases. V dropped 7 bases and J dropped 4; count of bases not matched to a gene: 4. This CDR3 is 14 amino acids long. Per germline, CDR1 MNHNY and CDR2 SVGAGI (reference sequence). CDR3 DNA: TGTGCCAGCAATGGACTAGCGGGAGTTTACGAGCAGTACTTC. It specifies CASNGLAGVYEQYF.

This clonotype was seen only a few times. This rearrangement joins TRBV4-2 to TRBJ2-1; 7 bases are a match to TRBD2. Germline CDR1 LGHNA, CDR2 YNFKEQ. The length of the CDR3 is 16 residues. J lost 1 base, V lost 1 base, and 4 bases had no gene match. The CDR3 loop is CASSQVRAGSYNEQFF. DNA of the CDR3: TGTGCCAGCAGCCAAGTTAGAGCGGGATCCTACAATGAGCAGTTCTTC.

V usage is TRBV7-8 and J usage is TRBJ1-5; 8 bases align to TRBD1. The CDR3 contains 16 residues. V lost 0 bases and J lost 5; bases outside the gene matches: 6. Per germline, CDR1 SGHVS and CDR2 FQNEAQ. The CDR3 region has the DNA TGTGCCAGCAGCTTAGCTCGGGACAGGACAGATCAGCCCCAGCATTTT. Its protein is CASSLARDRTDQPQHF.

V gene TRBV19 combines with J gene TRBJ2-4; 9 bases agree with TRBD2. The J call may be incorrect, as the DNA end agrees better with TRBJ2-7. Germline CDR1 reads LNHDA; CDR2 reads SQIVND (reference sequence). The length of the CDR3 is 14 residues. The CDR3 protein is CASSITSGRNEQYF. CDR3 sequence (DNA): TGTGCCAGTAGTATAACTAGCGGGCGCAACGAGCAGTACTTC.

The CDR3 nucleotides read TGTGCCAGCAGTGATCCCGGTGCCAACGTCCTGACTTTC. This encodes CASSDPGANVLTF. J is TRBJ2-6 and V is TRBV25-1; no clear D. From germline, CDR1 is MGHDK and CDR2 SYGVNS. The V end lost 3 bases, the J end lost 7 bases, and 7 bases lay between the germline ends. The CDR3 spans 13 residues.

The chain uses TRBV15 and TRBJ2-3, with TRBD2 matching over 10 bases. Germline assignment: CDR1 LNHNV and CDR2 YYDKDF (reference sequence). The junction had 3 bases not matched to a gene; V was cut back by 5 bases and J by 7 bases. There are 13 residues in the CDR3. Here the CDR3 reads CATSLAGVYTQYF. CDR3 bases: TGTGCCACCAGCCTAGCGGGAGTCTATACGCAGTATTTT.

The V and J genes are TRBV7-9 and TRBJ2-3; D gene unclear. The germline V gene encodes CDR1 SEHNR and CDR2 FQNEAQ (reference sequence). Trimming took off 6 bases at V and 4 bases at J, with 11 bases between the two ends. The CDR3 contains 13 residues. CDR3: CASSMGRADTQYF. The CDR3 bases are TGTGCCAGCAGTATGGGCCGGGCAGATACGCAGTATTTT.

The chain uses TRBV29-1 and TRBJ2-3, with a possible D match to TRBD1 (5 bases). Deletions cut 8 bases from V and 0 bases from J, with 27 bases between. This CDR3 is built from 18 residues. CDR1 is SQVTM and CDR2 is ANQGSEA in the germline V gene. In DNA form, the CDR3 reads TGCAGCTGCGAAGCTCGCGGTGGAGAGACAGCGAGCACAGATACGCAGTATTTT. Encoded protein: CSCEARGGETASTDTQYF.